A single sample is the source of the 5 T cell receptor beta chains below, sequenced in a study of blood T cell repertoires in COVID-19. Repertoires were generated with immunoSEQ multiplex PCR, while TCRdb's copy carries only in-frame clones and drops some. The data show over 100,000 clones, 84% seen once. Sequenced input: peripheral blood. Receptors were obtained from a woman of 80 years or more with active or convalescent COVID-19.

The rearrangement links TRBV7-9 to TRBJ1-1, with D unresolved. V lost 5 bases, J lost 4 bases, and 8 bases lay in between. The length of the CDR3 is 12 residues. CDR1 and CDR2 from the germline V gene are SEHNR and FQNEAQ (reference sequence). CDR3 bases: TGTGCCAGCAGCCGGGGTGGCACTGAAGCTTTCTTT. As protein: CASSRGGTEAFF.

This chain joins TRBV2 and TRBJ2-3; 10 nucleotides align to TRBD2. In germline, CDR1 is SNHLY, CDR2 FYNNEI. V was pared by 7 bases and J by 1 base, with 8 bases of the junction left unmatched. This CDR3 region has 16 residues. The CDR3 DNA reads TGTGCCAGCATGAGGCTAGCGGGAGTTGGCACAGATACGCAGTATTTT. Translating it yields CASMRLAGVGTDTQYF.

The chain has TRBV18 and TRBJ1-6; D not resolved. Looked up from germline, CDR1 is KGHSH and CDR2 is LQKENI. Trimming took off 0 bases at V and 9 bases at J, with 6 bases between the two ends. The CDR3 sequence is 13 residues long. CDR3 amino acids: CASSPPAASPLHF. The CDR3 DNA reads TGTGCCAGCTCACCACCGGCGGCTTCACCCCTCCACTTT. Full variable domain (remainder filled in from reference TRBV18 and TRBJ1-6): NAGVMQNPRHLVRRRGQEARLRCSPMKGHSHVYWYRQLPEEGLKFMVYLQKENIIDESGMPKERFSAEFPKEGPSILRIQQVVRGDSAAYFCASSPPAASPLHFGNGTRLTVT.

The chain is built from TRBV5-1 and TRBJ2-7, with D perhaps matching TRBD1 (6 bases). Germline V gene sequence: CDR1 SGHRS, CDR2 YFSETQ. The CDR3 sequence is 14 residues long. Trimming cost V 4 bases and J 2 bases, with 13 bases left between them. This chain's CDR3 is CASSLTGTTYEQYF. CDR3 nucleotide sequence: TGCGCCAGCAGCCTGACAGGCACCACCTACGAGCAGTACTTC.

V gene TRBV9 combines with J gene TRBJ1-1; 8 positions match TRBD1. Germline V lookup: CDR1 SGDLS, CDR2 YYNGEE. The CDR3 extends over 14 amino acids. The V and J ends lost 2 bases and 1 base, in that order; junction bases with no gene match: 1. DNA of the CDR3: TGTGCCAGCAGCGTCACAGGGGGGAACACTGAAGCTTTCTTT. Translation gives CASSVTGGNTEAFF.